This entry describes one T cell receptor beta chain. The sample is drawn from a study of blood T cell repertoires in COVID-19. The method was immunoSEQ multiplex PCR; TCRdb's version includes in-frame clones alone and lacks a portion of them. The profile shows some 150,000 clones, roughly 84% of them singletons. The germline gives CDR1 MNHEY, CDR2 SMNVEV (reference sequence). CDR3 length: 14 amino acids. With 6 bases clipped from V and 5 bases from J, the junction kept 7 bases outside the gene matches. This TCR was sampled from a human donor in a cohort sampled during active COVID-19. The sample was peripheral blood. V is TRBV27 and J is TRBJ2-7; 10 nucleotides agree with TRBD1. CDR3: CASSWGTGVHEQYF. The CDR3 nucleotides are TGTGCCAGCAGCTGGGGGACAGGGGTCCACGAGCAGTACTTC.